The text below deals with one TCR beta chain. Its antigen is as yet unknown. The PCR made use of 60 Vbeta and 13 Jbeta primers. Here immunoSEQ multiplex PCR was the method, and the copy in TCRdb shows in-frame clones only, minus some. The data show approximately 140,000 clones, over 75% seen once. These data are taken from a study of cytomegalovirus exposure and HLA in healthy donors. The wider study: As an earlier analysis found, roughly 170 million T cells yielded some 120 million unique TCR beta sequences. About 85 million unique TCRs from HLA-typed donors were held in an early release of data.

This CDR3 is 13 amino acids long. From germline, CDR1 is SEHNR and CDR2 FQNEAQ (reference sequence). After removal of 1 base from V and 6 bases from J, the junction contained 2 bases not matched to a gene. Notes on the study in general: TCR beta V segments were, for the most part, productive about 87% or about 30% of the time in an earlier analysis.

The sample was PBMCs. The chain links TRBV7-9 to TRBJ1-1, with 7 nucleotides matching TRBD1. This clonotype was obtained from a woman in her 40s in good health and CMV-seronegative. Here the CDR3 DNA reads TGTGCCAGCAGCTTAGAAACAGGGGCTGAAGCTTTCTTT. Protein product: CASSLETGAEAFF.